This T cell receptor (beta chain) was recovered during a study of CD8 T cells in ankylosing spondylitis (dated by TCRdb to about 2017). With respect to the entire study: T cell receptor beta repertoires were profiled in healthy donors and ankylosing spondylitis patients so that disease-linked TCR variants could be found. The full study cohort comprised around 25 ankylosing spondylitis patients and over 95 healthy donors. Peripheral blood was sampled, and synovial fluid was also collected from ankylosing spondylitis patients.

V trim: 1 base; J trim: 5 bases; unmatched bases: 0. The CDR3 has 13 amino acids, counting the end cysteine and phenylalanine. CDR3 DNA only is kept here, 39 bases in frame from base 1. CDR1 and CDR2, per the germline V gene (reference sequence), are DFQATT and SNEGSKA. What the research found in general, with its limitations: The disease-linked clones showed a CD8+ phenotype and occurred at relatively low frequencies in peripheral blood. Blood from ankylosing spondylitis patients appeared to be characterized by a TCR beta motif made up of about 8 highly homologous amino acid variants. The disease-linked clones were reported to be significantly enriched in matched synovial fluid samples from ankylosing spondylitis patients. Some of the motif variants had been reported before in the synovial fluid and blood of reactive arthritis patients, a finding that suggests common disease-initiation mechanisms.

This clonotype was counted between two and nine times. Its cognate antigen has yet to be identified. Base qualities are not provided; no much larger clone lies one nucleotide away. This sample was sequenced with an Illumina HiSeq 2500. TCR beta libraries were prepared by quantitative 5'-RACE with molecular barcodes. In the paper's pipeline: A new computational method, built on a probabilistic model of VDJ rearrangement, was used to identify disease-linked TCR variants. TCRdb cleaned the public reads at Q25 with fastp, built clones with MiXCR and kept in-frame beta chains. For every CDR3 protein sequence, its rows merge into one entry that carries the most common genes and DNA. V and J calls and clone size were set by TCRdb, not the authors. A total of a few hundred thousand distinct CDR3 sequences appear in this sample, about a fifth of them only once. About a sixth of the sample rests with the top ten.

The receptor's source is a male donor with ankylosing spondylitis. Sequenced input: blood, either unsorted or a sorted T cell fraction (not recorded which). The chain is made from TRBV20-1 and TRBJ2-2, and TRBD2 matches 8 of the central bases. The CDR3 reads as follows: CSARASGTGELFF. At the DNA level, the sequence is TGCAGTGCTAGAGCTAGCGGGACCGGGGAGCTGTTTTTT.